Listed here are 2 T cell receptor beta chains from one sample, sequenced in a study of cytomegalovirus exposure and HLA in healthy donors. The PCR employed 60 Vbeta primers together with 13 Jbeta primers. Data came from immunoSEQ multiplex PCR; TCRdb stores just in-frame clones and leaves some out. The clone table shows tens of thousands of clones, with the ten largest holding more than 3.5%. The source material was PBMCs. The origin of the receptors is a woman in her 40s in good health and CMV-seropositive.

This rearrangement joins TRBV5-6 to TRBJ1-4; perhaps TRBD1 as D (5 bases). Trimming shortened V by 3 bases and J by 12 bases, and 15 bases separated the two germline ends. The CDR3 consists of 13 residues. Per the germline V gene, CDR1 is SGHDT and CDR2 is YYEEEE. The CDR3 coding sequence is TGTGCCAGCAGCTCTTCCGGGCCAGGGCAACTGTTTTTT. It is translated as CASSSSGPGQLFF. Complete variable domain (other parts from reference TRBV5-6 and TRBJ1-4): DAGVTQSPTHLIKTRGQQVTLRCSPKSGHDTVSWYQQALGQGPQFIFQYYEEEERQRGNFPDRFSGHQFPNYSSELNVNALLLGDSALYLCASSSSGPGQLFFGSGTQLSVL.

The rearrangement uses TRBV7-9 and TRBJ2-7; D is possibly TRBD2 (5 bases). CDR3 length equals 15 residues. V shed 1 base and J shed 3 bases, with 13 bases lying between them. Germline V gene lookup returns CDR1 SEHNR and CDR2 FQNEAQ (reference sequence). The DNA of the CDR3 is TGTGCCAGCAGCTTAGTAGGACTTGTATACTACGAGCAGTACTTC. This gives the protein CASSLVGLVYYEQYF.